Here is one T cell receptor (beta chain) with its context. Its antigen remains unidentified. Base quality data are lacking; no much larger clone is found one base away. The source of the sample is a study of cytomegalovirus exposure and HLA in healthy donors (dated by TCRdb to about 2017). For context, the study as a whole: An earlier analysis of some 620 of the donors reported approximately 300 Gb of sequence data and 100 million to 120 million unique TCR beta sequences obtained from about 180 million T cells. Roughly 300 gigabases of sequencing data and around 80 million unique TCR sequences made up an early release that covered several hundred HLA-typed donors. Of the 300 to 450 genotyped donors, approximately 80% fell in the genetic ancestry cluster associated with self-reported Caucasian donors. The study aimed to test whether cataloging public T cell receptors could reveal signatures of past pathogen exposure. The study used immunosequencing to profile the T cell repertoires of hundreds of subjects and linked those repertoires to cytomegalovirus serostatus. Besides the first cohort of under 700 subjects, a separate validation cohort made up of roughly 120 different subjects was used. High-throughput TCR immunosequencing, statistical association of individual TCRs with disease status, and machine learning were combined to predict cytomegalovirus infection status. A later analysis re-examined previously published TCR beta repertoires from about 670 donors and added high-resolution HLA genotyping to investigate patterns of TCR occurrence. Rather than drawing on any new phenotypic data, the later analysis identified candidate immune exposures from TCR beta sequences and the way those sequences occurred across donors. An earlier analysis of 587 of the donors applied high-throughput TCR beta sequencing to assess whether each TCR beta V gene segment acted as functional or pseudogenic. Donor age, sex, ethnicity and CMV serostatus were compiled together with the repertoire data. A later genetic analysis used genome-wide SNP genotypes for about 65% of the 666 donors, treating that subset as a discovery cohort. Every repertoire in the discovery cohort had been generated on one and the same sequencing platform. Both class I and class II loci were covered by HLA typing, at four-digit resolution. Typing coverage varied by locus: roughly 629-640 donors for A, B, C, DRB1 and DQB1; approximately 520 for DQA1; nearly 610 for DPA1; approximately 470 for DPB1. Four or five DR-DQ haplotypes were handled as single units for association and clustering, since linkage in the cohort was strong. Across some 400 genotyped donors of the cohort, an average of about 240,000 unique TCR beta nucleotide sequences per donor were sequenced, and roughly 18% of those sequences were non-productive. Overall results and qualifications from the work: A cluster of highly shared sequence variants was judged likely to be a technical artifact of the sequencing pipeline. Compared with equally common non-associated chains, HLA-associated TCR beta chains in a later analysis were more clonally expanded and had lower generation probabilities. According to a later analysis, parvovirus B19, influenza, CMV and Epstein-Barr virus appeared linked to several top co-occurrence clusters. Broadly in line with IMGT annotations, most TCR beta V segments showed up in productive rearrangements about 87% or about 30% of the time in an earlier analysis of around 600 of the donors. Compared with the approximately 720-donor mean, donors in an Asian-associated ancestry cluster had fewer N-insertions in productive TCRs, according to a later genetic analysis. Correlated functional status among segregating V segments might be attributable to linkage disequilibrium, but an unknown experimental factor could not be ruled out. HLA typing was unavailable for some donors at each locus, so association tests used only the typed subset. While some public TCRs were present in many individuals, most TCR sequences turned up only very rarely across donors. A later analysis associated 15,000 to 20,000 TCR beta sequences with specific HLA alleles at a false discovery rate of 0.05. Some IMGT-functional V segments, including TRBV6-2 and TRBV6-3, could not be distinguished by the 87-base-pair reads and were therefore excluded. In this cohort, only TCR beta chains were sequenced, and detectable features were limited by the absence of alpha or paired-chain data. CMV serostatus was the only immune exposure information available for the cohort. The study gave a list of around 170 TCR beta chains associated with cytomegalovirus. Sequencing depth was assumed to be roughly uniform across donors in the presence/absence analyses, though that assumption may not hold. In vitro tests confirmed that three of the cytomegalovirus-associated TCR beta chains recognize cytomegalovirus antigens. Some 16 rarely observed V segments, including chromosome 9 orphons, were excluded from the earlier analysis of 550 to 700 of the donors because counts were too low. Assigning TCR associations to individual alleles was difficult when HLA alleles, especially DR and DQ, strongly co-occurred. V-gene and J-gene trimming of TCR beta chains was associated with a missense DCLRE1C variant in a later genetic analysis, and the association was replicated in an independent cohort. The classifier was reported to diagnose cytomegalovirus status with high specificity and sensitivity in both the original and validation cohorts. A further reported finding was that TCR beta sequences accurately predicted the HLA-A and HLA-B alleles for most subjects in the first cohort. Most CMV-associated TCR beta chains appeared to be HLA-restricted in a later analysis, and the HLA associations seemed to be driven largely by CMV exposure. The authors suggested that the approach could potentially be generalized to other disease states and immunological phenotypes. A later analysis found that TCR association rates varied across HLA loci, with DRB1 alleles showing the most associated TCRs and HLA-C alleles the fewest.

The cohort comprised some 700 healthy bone marrow donors. At the time of sampling, every cohort member was nominally healthy, though immune exposures that went unrecorded were likely present. The donor was CMV seronegative and was included in the group of over 300 seronegative cohort members. Each donor provided a peripheral blood sample, and peripheral blood mononuclear cells were used for TCR beta sequencing. The Qiagen DNeasy Blood Extraction Kit was used to extract genomic DNA from the blood cell samples. Libraries were built with the immunoSEQ multiplex PCR assay. For the multiplex PCR, a mixture combining 60 forward primers for TCR Vbeta segments and 13 reverse primers for TCR Jbeta segments was used. The CDR3 region of rearranged TCR beta genes was amplified from genomic DNA by a multiplex PCR assay. The Illumina HiSeq System was used to sequence the amplified TCR beta libraries as 87-base-pair reads. The original methods were these. A later analysis tallied roughly 78 million unique TCR beta chains across the 666 repertoires, and approximately 9.9 million of those chains were shared by two or more donors. A nearest-neighbor algorithm error-corrected the raw reads and collapsed the reads into unique sequences, merging closely related sequences to remove PCR and sequencing errors. V, D and J gene segments were assigned by aligning CDR3 sequences to IMGT reference sequences. Each retained sequence needed at least a six-nucleotide match to both a V gene segment and a J gene segment. Rearrangements were called productive when the CDR3 lacked stop codons and stayed in frame with V and J; all others were non-productive. CDR3 was defined according to IMGT convention as the region running from the second conserved V-encoded cysteine to the conserved J-encoded phenylalanine. In an earlier analysis of around 570 of the donors, sequences lacking an unambiguous match to a single V gene segment were excluded. In an earlier analysis of several hundred of the donors, a V segment was called functional when productive rearrangements were above 56.7%, and segregating when the standard deviation between donors exceeded 5%. To diagnose cytomegalovirus status from the catalog of TCR beta chain sequences, a statistical classification framework was built. In a later analysis, TCR nucleotide sequences were compared against IMGT/GENE-DB human TR gene sequences so that V and J genes could be assigned. Using the TCRdist pipeline, a later analysis assigned CDR3 sequences along with most-parsimonious VDJ recombination scenarios. In a later analysis, each TCR beta chain was defined by its CDR3 amino acid sequence together with its V-gene family, and reads without a unique V-gene family were excluded. To address suspected cross-contamination and a sequencing artifact, a later analysis removed around 590 highly shared, low-generation-probability nucleotide sequences. For each public chain, a later analysis derived a clonal expansion index from normalized ranks of inferred template counts within each repertoire. Generation probabilities in a later analysis came from a VDJ recombination model fitted to out-of-frame rearrangements, and those results were checked against IGoR. Hypergeometric tests were used in a later analysis to score TCR-TCR, TCR-HLA and TCR-CMV co-occurrence, with a repertoire-size bias correction applied to the TCR pairs. In a later analysis, false discovery rates were estimated by permuting HLA or CMV assignments 20 times. In a later analysis, co-occurring TCRs were grouped using DBSCAN, with TCRdist sequence similarity added in when clustering inside HLA-allele-positive subsets. For co-occurrence clustering, repertoires with fewer than 30,000 or more than 120,000 public chains were excluded, along with five repertoires with anomalous nucleotide sharing. Held by TCRdb, this immuneACCESS table contains in-frame sequences only and omits some clones. Under half of the omission traces to an unresolved V gene where checked; the cause of the rest is unknown. D and trimming were read from the DNA, whereas the V and J calls and clone size are those reported in that table. The sample data list 100,000 or so clones, and about four fifths of these were observed just once. 2% to 2.5% of the sample lies in the top ten.

The CDR3 runs 14 residues from the cysteine to the phenylalanine. Of all the DNA, just the CDR3 is kept, 42 bases in frame from base 1. The chain is made from TRBV21-1 and TRBJ2-1; TRBD1 is taken as the D call from the table, unchecked against the DNA. TRBV21-1 is given as a pseudogene. Sample: PBMCs. The receptor was isolated from a man aged 25 to 40 in good health and CMV-seronegative. CDR3 protein: CASSPKGQCNEQFF. The sequenced DNA is TGTGCCAGCAGCCCCAAGGGACAGTGTAATGAGCAGTTCTTC.